This is a list of T cell receptor beta chains from one sample in a study of blood T cell repertoires in COVID-19. Repertoires were generated with immunoSEQ multiplex PCR, while TCRdb's copy carries only in-frame clones and drops some. The data contain around 63,000 clones, roughly 78% of them seen just once; the ten biggest clones take up over 30%. The source material was peripheral blood. All receptors come from a human donor in a cohort sampled during active COVID-19. Both conserved end residues are part of each CDR3. A D gene is named only where the DNA matches it firmly. Part of the rows lack a size; the others show once, few, many or a class for expanded clones.

j_call clone_size d_call v_call cdr3_nt cdr3_aa
TRBJ2-7 - - TRBV11-2 TGTGCCAGCAGCTTAGGGACAGCTTACGAGCAGTACTTC CASSLGTAYEQYF
TRBJ2-1 - - TRBV14 TGTGCCAGCAGCCAAGACCAGGTAGTGAATGAGCAGTTCTTC CASSQDQVVNEQFF
TRBJ2-2 - TRBD1 TRBV25-1 TGTGCCAGCAGTGAGACAGGGTGGGGGGAGCTGTTTTTT CASSETGWGELFF
TRBJ1-2 - - TRBV18 TGTGCCAGCTCACTGGATAACAGGGACACGAACGGCTACACCTTC CASSLDNRDTNGYTF
TRBJ1-6 once - TRBV29-1 TGCAGCGTTGCCCCAGGGAACTCCTATAATTCACCCCTCCACTTT CSVAPGNSYNSPLHF
TRBJ1-1 - - TRBV30 TGTGCCTGGAGCGTGGGGGGCACTGAAGCTTTCTTT CAWSVGGTEAFF
TRBJ2-4 - TRBD2 TRBV7-2 TGTGCCAGCAGCTTATTTCCAGCGGGAGGAGGGCGGGCCAAAAACATTCAGTACTTC CASSLFPAGGGRAKNIQYF
TRBJ2-1 - TRBD2 TRBV10-2 TGCGCCAGCAGTAAGCCTAGCGGAGCCTACAATGAGCAGTTCTTC CASSKPSGAYNEQFF
TRBJ2-7 few - TRBV7-9 TGTGCCAGCAGCTTAGGGGCCTCTTCCTACGAGCAGTACTTC CASSLGASSYEQYF
TRBJ2-2 few TRBD2 TRBV6-5 TGTGCCGCCCGGGAGGGGGTCACCGGGGAGCTGTTTTTT CAAREGVTGELFF
TRBJ1-2 - - TRBV5-6 TGTGCCAGCAGCTCGCCGAAACAGGTGGGCTATGGCTACACCTTC CASSSPKQVGYGYTF
TRBJ1-4 - - TRBV4-3 TGCGCCAGCAGCCAGCAACCGAGACAGGCCATTAATGAAAAACTGTTTTTT CASSQQPRQAINEKLFF
TRBJ2-7 - - TRBV11-3 TGTGCCAGCAGCCCCCCTGATTCAGCCTACGAGCAGTACTTC CASSPPDSAYEQYF
TRBJ2-2 - - TRBV6-4 TGTGCCAGCAGTCAACTAGCTTCCGGGGAGCTGTTTTTT CASSQLASGELFF